The rows below give T cell receptor beta chains drawn from one sample of a study of vaccination effects on CD4 cells after COVID-19. No cognate antigen is known for these TCRs. Generated by immunoSEQ multiplex PCR, the TCRdb table keeps only in-frame clones and is missing some. This sample has 70,000 to 75,000 clones, with roughly three quarters found just once. This specimen was CD4+ T cells from PBMCs cultured without peptide, taken before COVID-19 vaccination. Receptors were obtained from a human donor who received a COVID-19 vaccine. Each CDR3 is given without its conserved first and last residue.

v_call cdr3_aa
TRBV7-9 ASSNGQGFYNSPLH
TRBV15 ATIKFLFETQY
TRBV3-1/TRBV3-2 ASSRPTGTSSGELF
TRBV10-1 ASSETGASSYNEQF
TRBV7-2 ASSSQGYSNQPQH
TRBV19 ASSWDRQTEAF
TRBV7-9 ASSEESGANVLT
TRBV24-1 ATSDAGEETQY
TRBV5-1 ATGREGPEAF
TRBV11-3 ASSSMGDNEQF
TRBV7-8 ASGSGLRNTEAF
TRBV11-2 ASSLDLGGSQPQH
TRBV9 ASTGGGGETQY
TRBV7-2 ASSSRLAITSSYNEQF
TRBV18 ASSPTGTGGTDTQY
TRBV5-4 ASSSGLAGTSQETQY
TRBV18 ASSPPGVTRNTIY
TRBV19 ASGDRLYYGYT
TRBV2 ASRLDWAASTDTQY
TRBV4-1 ASSQESRETEAF
TRBV27 ASSLTLRYQETQY
TRBV10-1 ASTGQQNTEAF
TRBV3-1/TRBV3-2 ASSQGGGGVTEAF
TRBV2 ASSTGLKNIQY
TRBV4-3 ASSSLAGGPIQGQF
TRBV19 ASNTQGADTQY
TRBV3-1/TRBV3-2 ASSQGTQGNYGYT
TRBV18 ASSSGLAGAPNTGELF